This T cell receptor (beta chain) stems from a study of blood T cells in healthy people across ages. PCR was performed a second time for about 7 to 11 cycles using a sample-barcoded 5' primer and a J-beta primer mix. A 12-random-nucleotide template-switch adaptor tagged each cDNA molecule. Every sample returned 2.5 million or more CDR3-containing paired-end reads. Via MiXCR, TCRdb re-called the 5' RACE reads, giving one row per CDR3 protein. The sample has 1.2 million to 1.5 million distinct CDR3 sequences; roughly 40% are singletons. The extraction recovered at least 5.5 micrograms of total RNA per sample. Sequenced material: blood. This TCR was recovered from a woman in her late teens or twenties in good health.

The CDR3 loop is CASSLNGDGDEQFF. CDR3 bases: TGTGCCAGCAGCCTAAACGGCGATGGCGATGAGCAGTTCTTC. The rearrangement joins TRBV27 to TRBJ2-1; no firm D call. CDR3 size: 14 residues. V was shortened by 6 bases and J by 8 bases, with 17 bases between the two germline ends. Germline V gene sequence: CDR1 MNHEY, CDR2 SMNVEV (reference sequence).